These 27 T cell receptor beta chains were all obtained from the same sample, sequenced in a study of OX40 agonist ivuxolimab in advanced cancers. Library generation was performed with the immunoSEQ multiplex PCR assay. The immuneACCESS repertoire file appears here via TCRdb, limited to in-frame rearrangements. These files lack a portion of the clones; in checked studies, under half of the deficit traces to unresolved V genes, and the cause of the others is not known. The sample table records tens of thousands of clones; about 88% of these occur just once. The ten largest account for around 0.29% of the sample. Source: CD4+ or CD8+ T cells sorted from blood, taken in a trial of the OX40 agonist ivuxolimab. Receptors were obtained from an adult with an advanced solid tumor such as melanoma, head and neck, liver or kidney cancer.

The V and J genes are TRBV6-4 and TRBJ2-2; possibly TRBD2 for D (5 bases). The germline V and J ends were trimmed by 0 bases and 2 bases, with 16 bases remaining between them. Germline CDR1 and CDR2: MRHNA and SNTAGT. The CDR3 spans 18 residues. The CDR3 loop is CASSDSIALAANTGELFF. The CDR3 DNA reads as TGTGCCAGCAGTGACTCGATTGCCCTAGCAGCTAACACCGGGGAGCTGTTTTTT.

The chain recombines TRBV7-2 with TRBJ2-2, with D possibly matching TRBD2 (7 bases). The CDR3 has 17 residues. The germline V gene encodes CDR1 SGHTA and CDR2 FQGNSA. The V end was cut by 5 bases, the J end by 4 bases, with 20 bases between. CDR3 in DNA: TGTGCCAGCAGCCGAAGGGGGGGCAGGGCGAGCACCGGGGAGCTGTTTTTT. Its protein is CASSRRGGRASTGELFF. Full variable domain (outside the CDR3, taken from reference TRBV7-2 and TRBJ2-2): GAGVSQSPSNKVTEKGKDVELRCDPISGHTALYWYRQSLGQGLEFLIYFQGNSAPDKSGLPSDRFSAERTGGSVSTLTIQRTQQEDSAVYLCASSRRGGRASTGELFFGEGSRLTVL.

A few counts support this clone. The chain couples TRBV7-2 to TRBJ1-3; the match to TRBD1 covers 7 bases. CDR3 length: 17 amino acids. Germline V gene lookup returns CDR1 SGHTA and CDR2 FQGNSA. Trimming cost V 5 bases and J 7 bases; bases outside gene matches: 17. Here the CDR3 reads CASSRSGTENSGNTIYF. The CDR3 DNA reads TGTGCCAGCAGCCGCTCCGGGACAGAAAATAGCGGGAACACCATATATTTT.

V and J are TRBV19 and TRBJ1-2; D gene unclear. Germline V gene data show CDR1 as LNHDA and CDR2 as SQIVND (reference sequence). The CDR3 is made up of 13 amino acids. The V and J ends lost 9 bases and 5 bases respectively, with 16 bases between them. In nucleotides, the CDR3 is TGTGCCAGCTTCGGGCAGAAAATTTATGGCTACACCTTC. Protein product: CASFGQKIYGYTF.

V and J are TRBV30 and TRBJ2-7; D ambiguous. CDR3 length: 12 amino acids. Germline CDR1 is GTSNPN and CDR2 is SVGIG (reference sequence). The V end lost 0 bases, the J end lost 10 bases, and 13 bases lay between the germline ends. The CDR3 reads CAWSVVLGVQYF. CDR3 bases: TGTGCCTGGAGTGTAGTATTAGGTGTTCAGTACTTC.

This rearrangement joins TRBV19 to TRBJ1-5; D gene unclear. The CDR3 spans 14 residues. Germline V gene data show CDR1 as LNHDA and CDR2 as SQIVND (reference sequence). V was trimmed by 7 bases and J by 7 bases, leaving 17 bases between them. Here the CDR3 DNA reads TGTGCCAGTACCAAGGTAGAGGCGCGGCAGCCCCAGCATTTT. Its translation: CASTKVEARQPQHF.

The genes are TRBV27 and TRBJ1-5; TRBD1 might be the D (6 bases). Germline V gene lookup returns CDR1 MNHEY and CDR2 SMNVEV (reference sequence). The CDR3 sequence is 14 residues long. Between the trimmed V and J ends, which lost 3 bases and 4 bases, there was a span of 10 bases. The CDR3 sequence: CASSFRGENQPQHF. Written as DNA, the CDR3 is TGTGCCAGCAGTTTCAGGGGAGAGAATCAGCCCCAGCATTTT.

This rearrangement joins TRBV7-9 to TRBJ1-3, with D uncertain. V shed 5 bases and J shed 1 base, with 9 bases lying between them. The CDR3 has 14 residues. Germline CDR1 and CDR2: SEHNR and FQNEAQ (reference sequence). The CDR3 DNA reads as TGTGCCAGCAGCGCGGGGTTGTCTGGAAACACCATATATTTT. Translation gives CASSAGLSGNTIYF.

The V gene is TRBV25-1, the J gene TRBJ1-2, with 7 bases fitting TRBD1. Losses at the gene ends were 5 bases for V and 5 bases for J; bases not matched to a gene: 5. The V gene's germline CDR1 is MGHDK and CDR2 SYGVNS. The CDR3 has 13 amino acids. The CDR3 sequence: CASSSGGGYGYTF. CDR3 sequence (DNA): TGTGCCAGCAGTTCAGGGGGGGGTTATGGCTACACCTTC.

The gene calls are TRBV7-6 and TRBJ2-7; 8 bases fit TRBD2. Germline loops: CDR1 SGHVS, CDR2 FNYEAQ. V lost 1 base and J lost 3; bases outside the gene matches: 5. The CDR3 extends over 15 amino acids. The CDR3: CASSLVAGGNYEQYF. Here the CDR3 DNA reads TGTGCCAGCAGCTTAGTTGCGGGGGGTAACTACGAGCAGTACTTC.

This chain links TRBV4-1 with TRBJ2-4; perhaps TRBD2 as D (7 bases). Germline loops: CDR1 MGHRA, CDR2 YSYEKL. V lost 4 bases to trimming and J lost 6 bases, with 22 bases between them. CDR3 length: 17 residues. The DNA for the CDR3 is TGCGCCAGCAGCCGGGGGGGGCTAGCGGTACTCGGAAACATTCAGTACTTC. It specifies CASSRGGLAVLGNIQYF.

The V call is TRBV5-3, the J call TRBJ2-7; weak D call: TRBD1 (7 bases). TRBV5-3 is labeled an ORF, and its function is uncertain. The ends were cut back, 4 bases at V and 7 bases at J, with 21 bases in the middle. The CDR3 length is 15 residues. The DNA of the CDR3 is TGTGCCAGAAGCAAGGGACAGCCCAGGGGGGAGGAGCAGTACTTC. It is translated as CARSKGQPRGEEQYF.

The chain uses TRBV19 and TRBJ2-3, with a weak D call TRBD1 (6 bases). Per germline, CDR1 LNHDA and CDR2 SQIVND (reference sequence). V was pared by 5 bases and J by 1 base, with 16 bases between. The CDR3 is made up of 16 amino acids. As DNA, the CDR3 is TGTGCCAGTAGTTTGACCCCGGCAGGGGGCACAGATACGCAGTATTTT. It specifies CASSLTPAGGTDTQYF.

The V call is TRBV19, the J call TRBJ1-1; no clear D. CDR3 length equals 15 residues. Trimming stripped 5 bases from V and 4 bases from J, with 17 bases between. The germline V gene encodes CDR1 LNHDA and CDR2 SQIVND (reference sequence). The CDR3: CASSAIDPRSTEAFF. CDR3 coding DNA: TGTGCCAGTAGTGCCATTGACCCCCGGAGCACTGAAGCTTTCTTT.

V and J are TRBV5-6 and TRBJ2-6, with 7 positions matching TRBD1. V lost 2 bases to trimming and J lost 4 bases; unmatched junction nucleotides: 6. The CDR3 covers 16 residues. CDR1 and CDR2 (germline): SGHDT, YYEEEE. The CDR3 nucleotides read TGTGCCAGCAGCTTATACCCAGGGGGAGGGGCCAACGTCCTGACTTTC. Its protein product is CASSLYPGGGANVLTF.

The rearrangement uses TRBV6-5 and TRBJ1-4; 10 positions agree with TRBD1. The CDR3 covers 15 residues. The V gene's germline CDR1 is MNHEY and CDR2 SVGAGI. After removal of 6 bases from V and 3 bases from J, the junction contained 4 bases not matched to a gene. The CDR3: CASRRQGASNEKLFF. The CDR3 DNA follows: TGTGCCAGCAGGCGACAGGGGGCGTCTAATGAAAAACTGTTTTTT.

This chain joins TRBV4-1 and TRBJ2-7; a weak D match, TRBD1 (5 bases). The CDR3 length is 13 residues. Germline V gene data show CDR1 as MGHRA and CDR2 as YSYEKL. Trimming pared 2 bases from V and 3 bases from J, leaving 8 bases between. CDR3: CASSQSDSYEQYF. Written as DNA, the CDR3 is TGCGCCAGCAGCCAAAGTGACAGCTACGAGCAGTACTTC.

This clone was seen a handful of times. CDR3 in amino acids: CASSPLRGTQWEKLFF. CDR3 sequence (DNA): TGTGCCAGCAGCCCACTACGAGGCACCCAATGGGAAAAACTGTTTTTT. The chain has TRBV11-2 and TRBJ1-4; D is uncertain. This CDR3 has 16 residues. Germline V lookup: CDR1 SGHAT, CDR2 FQNNGV. The V gene lost 5 bases and the J gene lost 8 bases, with 21 bases spanning the gap.

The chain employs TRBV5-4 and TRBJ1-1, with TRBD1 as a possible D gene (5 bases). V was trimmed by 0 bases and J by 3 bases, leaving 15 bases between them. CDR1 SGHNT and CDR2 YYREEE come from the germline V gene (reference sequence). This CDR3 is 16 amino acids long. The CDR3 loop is CASSLGWTGTDTEAFF. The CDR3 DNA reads TGTGCCAGCAGCTTGGGGTGGACGGGGACGGACACTGAAGCTTTCTTT.

CDR3 amino acids: CASSTTGVNGQPQHF. CDR3 DNA: TGTGCCAGCAGTACTACAGGGGTGAATGGTCAGCCCCAGCATTTT. This rearrangement joins TRBV6-6 to TRBJ1-5, with 7 bases matching TRBD1. The CDR3 spans 15 residues. Germline values: CDR1 MNHNY, CDR2 SVGAGI (reference sequence). The V gene end was trimmed by 5 bases and the J gene end by 6 bases; junction bases not matched to a gene: 10.

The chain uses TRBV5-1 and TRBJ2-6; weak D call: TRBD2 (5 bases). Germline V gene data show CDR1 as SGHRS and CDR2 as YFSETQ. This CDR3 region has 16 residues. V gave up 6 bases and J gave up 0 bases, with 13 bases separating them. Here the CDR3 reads CASKGLEGSGANVLTF. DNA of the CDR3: TGCGCCAGCAAAGGATTAGAGGGCTCTGGGGCCAACGTCCTGACTTTC.

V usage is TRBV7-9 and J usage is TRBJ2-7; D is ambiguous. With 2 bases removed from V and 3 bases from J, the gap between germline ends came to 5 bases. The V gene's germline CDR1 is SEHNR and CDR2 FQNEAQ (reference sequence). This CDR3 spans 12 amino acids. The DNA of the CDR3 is TGTGCCAGCAGCTTATCGGGCTACGAGCAGTACTTC. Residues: CASSLSGYEQYF.

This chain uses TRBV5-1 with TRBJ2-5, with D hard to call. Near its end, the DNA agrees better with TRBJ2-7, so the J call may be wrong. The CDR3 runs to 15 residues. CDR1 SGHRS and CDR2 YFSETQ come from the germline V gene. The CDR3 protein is CASSLGRANSPEQYF. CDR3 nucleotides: TGCGCCAGCAGCTTGGGTAGAGCCAATTCTCCCGAGCAGTACTTC.

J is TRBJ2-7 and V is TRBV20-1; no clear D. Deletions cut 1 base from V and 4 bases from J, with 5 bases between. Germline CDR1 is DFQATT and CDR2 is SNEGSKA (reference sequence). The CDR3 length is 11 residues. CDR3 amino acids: CSARVGYEQYF. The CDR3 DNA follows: TGCAGTGCTAGAGTGGGTTACGAGCAGTACTTC.

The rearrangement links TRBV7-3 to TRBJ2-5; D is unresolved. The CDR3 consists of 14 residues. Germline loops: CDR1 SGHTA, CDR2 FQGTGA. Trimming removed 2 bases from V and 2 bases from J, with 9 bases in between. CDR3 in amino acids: CASSLGSPQETQYF. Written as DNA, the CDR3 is TGTGCCAGCAGCTTAGGCAGCCCTCAAGAGACCCAGTACTTC.

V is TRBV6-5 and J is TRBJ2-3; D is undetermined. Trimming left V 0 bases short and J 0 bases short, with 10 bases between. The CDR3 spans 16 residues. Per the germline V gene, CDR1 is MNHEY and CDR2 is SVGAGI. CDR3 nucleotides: TGTGCCAGCAGTTACTCAGGGTGGGTGAGCACAGATACGCAGTATTTT. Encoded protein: CASSYSGWVSTDTQYF.

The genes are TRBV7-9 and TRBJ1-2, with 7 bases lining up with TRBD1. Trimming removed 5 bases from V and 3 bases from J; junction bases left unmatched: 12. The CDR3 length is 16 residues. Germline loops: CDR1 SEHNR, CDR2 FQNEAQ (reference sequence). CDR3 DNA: TGTGCCAGCAGCCGACGAGCTACAGGGGAAGACTATGGCTACACCTTC. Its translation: CASSRRATGEDYGYTF. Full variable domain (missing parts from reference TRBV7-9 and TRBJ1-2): DTGVSQNPRHKITKRGQNVTFRCDPISEHNRLYWYRQTLGQGPEFLTYFQNEAQLEKSRLLSDRFSAERPKGSFSTLEIQRTEQGDSAMYLCASSRRATGEDYGYTFGSGTRLTVV.